The 2 T cell receptor beta chains below come from one sample, sequenced in a study of memory CD4+ T cells and cytomegalovirus serostatus. Single viable CD3+CD4+CD8-CD45RO+ cells were sorted as the memory CD4+ T cells. TCRdb's copy holds only in-frame clones and misses some; the assay was immunoSEQ multiplex PCR. This repertoire shows roughly 50,000 clones, under 90% found once; its top ten account for about 0.5%. Specimen: memory CD4+ T cells from blood. These receptors originate from an adult in good health and CMV-seronegative. Some clones in this sample may be carry-over from other donors' samples.

CDR3 nucleotides: TGCAGCGCCGCGGACACGGGGGAGCAGTACTTC. Protein product: CSAADTGEQYF. V is TRBV29-1 and J is TRBJ2-7, with D perhaps being TRBD1 or TRBD2 (5 bases each). In germline, CDR1 is SQVTM, CDR2 ANQGSEA. The CDR3 length is 11 residues. V lost 7 bases and J lost 7, with 14 bases in between.

V gene TRBV15 combines with J gene TRBJ2-5, with D perhaps TRBD2 (5 bases). CDR3 length: 15 residues. Between the trimmed V and J ends, which lost 5 bases and 1 base, there was a span of 14 bases. The germline gives CDR1 LNHNV, CDR2 YYDKDF (reference sequence). The CDR3 loop reads CATSPRPGFQETQYF. In DNA form, the CDR3 reads TGTGCCACCAGCCCACGCCCGGGATTCCAAGAGACCCAGTACTTC.